The sequence of this T cell receptor (beta chain) was determined in a study of regulatory T cells in long-lasting Graves disease. The time point denotes: newly diagnosed GD, antithyroid drugs for less than 3 months. There was RNA extracted from PBMCs, and the TCR library was made from it. Investigators prepared the TCR beta libraries by applying iRepertoire HTBI primers and Arm-PCR of CDR3 regions. MiXCR, applied by TCRdb to the multiplex PCR reads, yields one record per CDR3 protein. The data contain a few hundred thousand distinct CDR3 sequences, approximately 18% of them singletons. The same sample was also studied in work on T cells in Graves' hyperthyroidism and ophthalmopathy.

This specimen consisted of peripheral blood mononuclear cells (PBMCs), obtained at new diagnosis, from a patient treated with antithyroid drugs. The origin of this receptor is a woman aged 25 to 39 with Graves disease.

The CDR3 reads CASSTPGTVDTGELFF. CDR3 bases: TGTGCCAGCAGCACCCCCGGGACGGTCGACACCGGGGAGCTGTTTTTT. This chain connects TRBV9 to TRBJ2-2, with D perhaps assigned TRBD1 or TRBD2 (5 bases each). Trimming shortened V by 4 bases and J by 3 bases, and 16 bases separated the two germline ends. The CDR3 spans 16 residues. The germline CDR1 and CDR2 sequences are SGDLS and YYNGEE.